This passage covers 14 T cell receptor beta chains from one sample sequenced in a study of human T cells and chemical hapten exposure. Each CDR3 protein is one row after TCRdb ran MiXCR on the RACE reads. The sample lists over 100,000 distinct CDR3 sequences, more than 7% occurring once. Time point here: patch test 2, 6 weeks after DPC sensitization. The treatment was: therapeutic diphenylcyclopropenone sensitization with weekly scalp DPC. The sample here was whole blood, taken in connection with sensitization to the hapten diphenylcyclopropenone (DPC). The receptor source for this set is a middle-aged woman with alopecia areata. Some clones in this sample may be carry-over from other donors' samples.

At least ten counts were recorded for this clonotype. This chain uses TRBV12-3 or TRBV12-4 with TRBJ2-3, with TRBD1 identical over 11 bases. The CDR3 runs to 15 residues. After removal of 5 bases from V and 3 bases from J, the junction contained 4 bases not matched to a gene. CDR3 sequence (DNA): TGTGCCAGCAGTGGCGGGGACAGGGGGACAGATACGCAGTATTTT. Amino acid sequence: CASSGGDRGTDTQYF.

This clonotype came up many times. The chain carries TRBV6-5 and TRBJ1-6; weak D call: TRBD1 (5 bases). V gave up 2 bases and J gave up 5 bases, with 10 bases separating them. This CDR3 is 15 amino acids long. Per germline, CDR1 MNHEY and CDR2 SVGAGI. CDR3 protein: CASSYRQPNNSPLHF. The CDR3 coding sequence is TGTGCCAGCAGTTACCGACAGCCCAATAATTCACCCCTCCACTTT.

This clonotype was observed at least ten times. The gene calls are TRBV5-4 and TRBJ2-1; D remains ambiguous. This CDR3 has 12 amino acids. The germline gives CDR1 SGHNT, CDR2 YYREEE (reference sequence). V was pared by 1 base and J by 10 bases, with 9 bases between. The CDR3 sequence: CASSLSAREQFF. The CDR3 DNA reads as TGTGCCAGCAGCTTGAGTGCTCGGGAGCAGTTCTTC. Full variable domain (remainder filled in from reference TRBV5-4 and TRBJ2-1): ETGVTQSPTHLIKTRGQQVTLRCSSQSGHNTVSWYQQALGQGPQFIFQYYREEENGRGNFPPRFSGLQFPNYSSELNVNALELDDSALYLCASSLSAREQFFGPGTRLTVL.

This clonotype was detected once. The rearrangement joins TRBV7-9 to TRBJ1-1; D remains unclear. V lost 5 bases and J lost 4, with 14 bases in between. Germline V gives CDR1 SEHNR, CDR2 FQNEAQ (reference sequence). The CDR3 runs to 14 residues. This CDR3 is CASSPRTAGTEAFF. The CDR3 region has the DNA TGTGCCAGCAGCCCCCGGACCGCCGGCACTGAAGCTTTCTTT.

This clonotype has more than one count but fewer than ten. The J gene is TRBJ2-7, the V gene TRBV6-5; D ambiguous. The CDR3 is 17 amino acids. Germline CDR1 reads MNHEY; CDR2 reads SVGAGI. V gave up 0 bases and J gave up 2 bases, with 17 bases separating them. This CDR3 is CASSYSSLGAATYEQYF. DNA for the CDR3: TGTGCCAGCAGTTACTCCTCCCTCGGAGCCGCCACCTACGAGCAGTACTTC.

This clonotype was recorded at least ten times. The V call is TRBV20-1, the J call TRBJ2-5; a weak D match, TRBD1 (5 bases). V lost 3 bases to trimming and J lost 5 bases, with 7 bases between them. CDR3 length: 11 amino acids. CDR1 is DFQATT and CDR2 is SNEGSKA in the germline V gene (reference sequence). DNA for the CDR3: TGCAGTGCTAGGGCAGGGGAGACCCAGTACTTC. It translates to CSARAGETQYF.

This clonotype was found many times. The rearrangement joins TRBV4-3 to TRBJ2-7, with D possibly being TRBD1 or TRBD2 (5 bases each). In germline, CDR1 is LGHNA, CDR2 YSLEER. This CDR3 region has 16 residues. Trimming pared 1 base from V and 4 bases from J, leaving 17 bases between. The CDR3 coding sequence is TGCGCCAGCAGCCAAGTTTACAATACGGGACCTTACGAGCAGTACTTC. Its translation: CASSQVYNTGPYEQYF.

This clonotype was counted many times. The CDR3 loop reads CASSLAPYGTRPTDTQYF. CDR3 nucleotide sequence: TGTGCCAGCAGCTTAGCGCCCTACGGGACTAGACCCACAGATACGCAGTATTTT. The rearrangement joins TRBV7-2 to TRBJ2-3; 8 bases fit TRBD2. Trimming removed 0 bases from V and 2 bases from J; junction bases left unmatched: 10. The CDR3 is 18 amino acids. Germline lookup yields CDR1 SGHTA and CDR2 FQGNSA.

This clonotype was detected only a few times. The chain uses TRBV6-2 or TRBV6-3 and TRBJ1-2; maybe TRBD1 (6 bases). V was cut by 2 bases and J by 7 bases, with 14 bases left in between. CDR1 MNHEY and CDR2 SVGEGT come from the germline V gene. This CDR3 comprises 14 residues. CDR3 sequence reads: CASSYIGTSGGYTF. The CDR3 coding sequence is TGTGCCAGCAGTTACATCGGGACATCCGGTGGCTACACCTTC.

The genes are TRBV6-5 and TRBJ1-1; D gene ambiguous. CDR1 is MNHEY and CDR2 is SVGAGI in the germline V gene. V was clipped by 3 bases and J by 0 bases, with 14 bases between them. The CDR3 has 16 amino acids. CDR3 in amino acids: CASSYGMPGVNTEAFF. The CDR3 region has the DNA TGTGCCAGCAGTTATGGGATGCCAGGAGTGAACACTGAAGCTTTCTTT.

The rearrangement joins TRBV29-1 to TRBJ2-3, with D possibly matching TRBD1 (5 bases). Germline V gene lookup returns CDR1 SQVTM and CDR2 ANQGSEA. With 7 bases removed from V and 4 bases from J, the gap between germline ends came to 24 bases. This CDR3 has 16 residues. The CDR3, as DNA: TGCAGCGCAATCGTTGGGGCAGGGTCCCCCCCAGATACGCAGTATTTT. Translation: CSAIVGAGSPPDTQYF.

The V call is TRBV7-2, the J call TRBJ2-7; TRBD1 agrees at 12 bases. CDR3 size: 17 residues. The V and J ends lost 4 bases and 2 bases, in that order; junction bases with no gene match: 9. The germline V gene encodes CDR1 SGHTA and CDR2 FQGNSA. CDR3 sequence: CASSSGTGGYLAYEQYF. As DNA, the CDR3 is TGTGCCAGCAGCTCCGGGACAGGGGGCTACCTCGCCTACGAGCAGTACTTC.

Only a few counts were recorded for this clonotype. This chain connects TRBV6-1 to TRBJ2-2, with D unresolved. Germline loops: CDR1 MNHNS, CDR2 SASEGT. V dropped 3 bases and J dropped 7 bases, with 3 bases sitting between them. This CDR3 spans 11 amino acids. The CDR3 bases are TGTGCCAGCAGTGAGTTCGGGGAGCTGTTTTTT. It translates to CASSEFGELFF.

This clonotype was seen only a few times. The J gene is TRBJ2-5, the V gene TRBV7-2, with TRBD2 matching 10 bases. The CDR3 is made up of 14 amino acids. Germline values: CDR1 SGHTA, CDR2 FQGNSA. Trimming removed 1 base from V and 7 bases from J; junction bases left unmatched: 3. CDR3 loop: CASSLGSGGGTQYF. CDR3 DNA: TGTGCCAGCAGCTTAGGAAGCGGGGGGGGGACCCAGTACTTC.